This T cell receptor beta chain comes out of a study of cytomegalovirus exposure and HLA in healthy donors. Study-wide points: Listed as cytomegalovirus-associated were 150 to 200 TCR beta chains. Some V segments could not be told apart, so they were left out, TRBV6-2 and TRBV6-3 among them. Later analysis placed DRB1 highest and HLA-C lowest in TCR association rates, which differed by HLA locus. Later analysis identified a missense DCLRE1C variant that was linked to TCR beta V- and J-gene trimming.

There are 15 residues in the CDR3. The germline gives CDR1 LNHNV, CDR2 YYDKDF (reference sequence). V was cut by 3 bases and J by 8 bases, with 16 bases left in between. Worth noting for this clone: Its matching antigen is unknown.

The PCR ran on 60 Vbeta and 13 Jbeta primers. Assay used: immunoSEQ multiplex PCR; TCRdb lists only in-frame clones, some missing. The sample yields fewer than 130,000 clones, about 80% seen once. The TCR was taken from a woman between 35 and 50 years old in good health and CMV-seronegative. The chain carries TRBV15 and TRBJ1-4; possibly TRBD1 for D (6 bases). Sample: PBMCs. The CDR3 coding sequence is TGTGCCACCAGCAGCCTCGGACAGCACCAAGAAAAACTGTTTTTT. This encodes CATSSLGQHQEKLFF.